This T cell receptor beta chain was found in a study of blood T cell repertoires in COVID-19. In the study overall: PBMCs, B-cell-depleted T cells, or T cells provided the cDNA or gDNA that made up the material.

This CDR3 is built from 15 residues. With 0 bases removed from V and 2 bases from J, the gap between germline ends came to 10 bases. Germline V lookup: CDR1 LNHNV, CDR2 YYDKDF (reference sequence). Participants spanned ages about 18 to 100 years and resided in 20 to 30 US areas. Authors' data handling: Estimation of nucleated cell counts relied on the amplification of reference gene primers. Repertoires were generated with immunoSEQ multiplex PCR, while TCRdb's copy carries only in-frame clones and drops some. D and trimming were read from the DNA, whereas the V and J calls and clone size are those reported in that table. The repertoire holds approximately 240,000 clones, with 80% to 90% as singletons.

This chain joins TRBV15 and TRBJ2-5; D unresolved. The origin of this receptor is a woman younger than 30 in a cohort exposed to, infected with or recovered from COVID-19 (not recorded which). Sequenced sample: PBMCs or T cells enriched from blood (not recorded which). In DNA form, the CDR3 reads TGTGCCACCAGCAGAGAGGCAGTCGGGCAAGAGACCCAGTACTTC. This codes for CATSREAVGQETQYF.